The 7 T cell receptor beta chains listed next were all sequenced from one sample in a study of blood T cell repertoires in COVID-19. Clones were read by immunoSEQ multiplex PCR, and TCRdb kept only the in-frame ones, dropping some. The profile shows roughly 370,000 clones, around nine tenths of them singletons. The sequenced sample was PBMCs or T cells enriched from blood (not recorded which). Source of these receptors: a woman aged 50 to 65 who had recovered from COVID-19.

The V call is TRBV23-1, the J call TRBJ2-7; 8 bases line up with TRBD2. Being an ORF, TRBV23-1 has a function that is uncertain. The CDR3 totals 18 residues. Unmatched junction bases numbered 25, after V lost 3 bases and J lost 12 bases. CDR3 region: CASSQPPRGGTRQRRLYF. DNA of the CDR3: TGCGCCAGCAGTCAGCCACCAAGGGGCGGGACTAGACAGCGGAGACTGTACTTC.

This sequence joins TRBV2 and TRBJ2-7; tentative D call: TRBD1 (5 bases). Per the germline V gene, CDR1 is SNHLY and CDR2 is FYNNEI. The ends were cut back, 3 bases at V and 3 bases at J, with 9 bases in the middle. This CDR3 has 13 residues. In nucleotides, the CDR3 is TGTGCCAGCAGTGACGGTCAGGGCTACGAGCAGTACTTC. This gives the protein CASSDGQGYEQYF.

In its sample, this clone was seen once. The chain carries TRBV5-8 and TRBJ1-4, with 9 bases that match TRBD1. The V gene's germline CDR1 is SGHTS and CDR2 YDEGEE. The CDR3 is made up of 16 amino acids. After removal of 4 bases from V and 3 bases from J, the junction contained 7 bases not matched to a gene. This chain's CDR3 is CASSEGQGKSNEKLFF. The CDR3 DNA follows: TGTGCCAGCAGCGAAGGACAGGGGAAGTCTAATGAAAAACTGTTTTTT. The entire variable domain, with the rest obtained from reference TRBV5-8 and TRBJ1-4, is as follows: EAGVTQSPTHLIKTRGQQATLRCSPISGHTSVYWYQQALGLGLQFLLWYDEGEERNRGNFPPRFSGRQFPNYSSELNVNALELEDSALYLCASSEGQGKSNEKLFFGSGTQLSVL.

The chain recombines TRBV5-6 with TRBJ1-3; D unclear. Between the trimmed V and J ends, which lost 2 bases and 4 bases, there was a span of 7 bases. The CDR3 totals 13 residues. Germline-derived CDR1 and CDR2 are SGHDT and YYEEEE. The CDR3 region is CASSFDTGNTIYF. CDR3 DNA: TGTGCCAGCAGCTTCGACACAGGAAACACCATATATTTT.

The V call is TRBV30, the J call TRBJ2-7; 7 bases line up with TRBD1. Germline CDR1 is GTSNPN and CDR2 is SVGIG (reference sequence). Unmatched junction bases numbered 9, after V lost 0 bases and J lost 7 bases. There are 14 residues in the CDR3. The CDR3 region has the DNA TGTGCCTGGAGTGTACGAGACAGGGTGCGGGAGCAGTACTTC. This encodes CAWSVRDRVREQYF.

The chain combines TRBV7-2 with TRBJ2-1; 8 bases fit TRBD1. The CDR3 contains 14 residues. J gave up 1 base and V 5 bases, and 1 base lay outside the gene matches. Germline V gives CDR1 SGHTA, CDR2 FQGNSA. Here the CDR3 reads CASSRTGSYNEQFF. CDR3 sequence (DNA): TGTGCCAGCAGCCGGACAGGGTCCTACAATGAGCAGTTCTTC.

The count of this clone is one. The V and J genes are TRBV28 and TRBJ2-5; 8 positions match TRBD1. Germline CDR1 and CDR2: MDHEN and SYDVKM. The CDR3 consists of 12 residues. V was clipped by 6 bases and J by 5 bases; unmatched bases: 2. This CDR3 reads CASRDREETQYF. The CDR3, as DNA: TGTGCCAGCAGGGACAGGGAGGAGACCCAGTACTTC.